Each of the 2 T cell receptor beta chains below was sequenced from the same sample in a study of OX40 agonist ivuxolimab in advanced cancers. The method was immunoSEQ multiplex PCR; TCRdb's version includes in-frame clones alone and lacks a portion of them. The sample has around 94,000 clones; about 92% are singletons. The sequencing used CD4+ or CD8+ T cells sorted from blood, collected in a trial of the OX40 agonist ivuxolimab. These receptors came from an adult with an advanced solid tumor such as melanoma, head and neck, liver or kidney cancer.

The J gene is TRBJ1-1, the V gene TRBV19; TRBD1 matches at 11 bases. J gave up 4 bases and V 5 bases, and 3 bases lay outside the gene matches. The CDR3 runs 14 residues. Germline-derived CDR1 and CDR2 are LNHDA and SQIVND (reference sequence). This CDR3 is CASSLGQGGTEAFF. In DNA, the CDR3 is TGTGCCAGTAGTCTGGGACAGGGGGGCACTGAAGCTTTCTTT.

CDR3 loop: CASSLGWPRDLHF. The DNA for the CDR3 is TGTGCCAGCAGCTTAGGCTGGCCGAGGGACCTCCACTTT. The chain recombines TRBV13 with TRBJ1-6; D remains unclear. CDR1 is PRHDT and CDR2 is FYEKMQ in the germline V gene (reference sequence). This CDR3 spans 13 amino acids. The V end lost 0 bases, the J end lost 15 bases, and 12 bases lay between the germline ends.